A selection of T cell receptor beta chains follows, all from one sample in a study of type 1 and type 2 diabetes patients. TCRdb fed the multiplex PCR reads into MiXCR, producing one record per CDR3 protein. The profile covers 250,000 to 300,000 distinct CDR3 sequences, with roughly 50% appearing a single time and roughly 13% taken by the ten largest. Sequenced material: peripheral blood mononuclear cells (PBMCs). These receptors originate from a man aged 18 to 29 with type 2 diabetes. CDR3s include the opening cysteine and the closing phenylalanine or tryptophan. Each record gives: D gene, V gene, CDR3 length, J gene, clone size, CDR3 DNA, CDR3 protein. A D gene is named only where the DNA matches it firmly. Expanded clones are given a class, and other clones once, few, many or no size at all.

D gene: NA; V gene: TRBV19; CDR3 length: 13; J gene: TRBJ2-7; clone size: NA; CDR3 DNA: TGTGCCAGCAGCCCATCAGGCTCCTACGAGCAGTACTTC; CDR3 protein: CASSPSGSYEQYF
D gene: NA; V gene: TRBV4-1; CDR3 length: 16; J gene: TRBJ2-5; clone size: NA; CDR3 DNA: TGCGCCAGCAGCCAGTCGGCCACGCGGGGCCCGGCGGCCCAGTACTTC; CDR3 protein: CASSQSATRGPAAQYF
D gene: NA; V gene: TRBV6-1; CDR3 length: 13; J gene: TRBJ1-4; clone size: NA; CDR3 DNA: TGTGCCAGCAGTCATAGTACTAATGAAAAACTGTTTTTT; CDR3 protein: CASSHSTNEKLFF
D gene: NA; V gene: TRBV2; CDR3 length: 15; J gene: TRBJ2-2; clone size: NA; CDR3 DNA: TGTGCCAGCACCCAGGTTAGCGGAAGTGGCGGGGAGCTGTTTTTT; CDR3 protein: CASTQVSGSGGELFF
D gene: TRBD2; V gene: TRBV2; CDR3 length: 16; J gene: TRBJ2-3; clone size: few; CDR3 DNA: TGTGCCAGCAGACTAGCGGGAGGCCCAAGCACAGATACGCAGTATTTT; CDR3 protein: CASRLAGGPSTDTQYF
D gene: TRBD2; V gene: TRBV11-2; CDR3 length: 17; J gene: TRBJ2-7; clone size: NA; CDR3 DNA: TGCGCCAGCAGCCAAGAGTTTGGGCGGGAGGGCCTCTACGAGCAGTACTTC; CDR3 protein: CASSQEFGREGLYEQYF
D gene: NA; V gene: TRBV7-2; CDR3 length: 15; J gene: TRBJ2-7; clone size: few; CDR3 DNA: TGTGCCAGCAGCTTAGGGACAGACAGCGTCTACGAGCAGTACTTC; CDR3 protein: CASSLGTDSVYEQYF
D gene: TRBD1; V gene: TRBV19; CDR3 length: 15; J gene: TRBJ2-7; clone size: NA; CDR3 DNA: TGTGCCACCTCTCCCGGGACAGGACCCAACTACGAGCAGTACTTC; CDR3 protein: CATSPGTGPNYEQYF
D gene: NA; V gene: TRBV14; CDR3 length: 12; J gene: TRBJ2-7; clone size: few; CDR3 DNA: TGTGCCAGCAGCCAAAACCCCTACGAGCAGTACTTC; CDR3 protein: CASSQNPYEQYF
D gene: TRBD1; V gene: TRBV7-6; CDR3 length: 11; J gene: TRBJ2-5; clone size: many; CDR3 DNA: TGTGCCAGCAGGACAGGGGAGACCCAGTACTTC; CDR3 protein: CASRTGETQYF
D gene: TRBD2; V gene: TRBV6-1; CDR3 length: 15; J gene: TRBJ2-1; clone size: few; CDR3 DNA: TGTGCCAGCAGTGGAGGACTAGCGGGAGCGGTTGAGCAGTTCTTC; CDR3 protein: CASSGGLAGAVEQFF
D gene: NA; V gene: TRBV28; CDR3 length: 17; J gene: TRBJ2-3; clone size: once; CDR3 DNA: TGTGCCAGCAGTTTAGGTGGGGCTAGGGGTGCGTCAGATACGCAGTATTTT; CDR3 protein: CASSLGGARGASDTQYF
D gene: NA; V gene: TRBV12-3/TRBV12-4; CDR3 length: 15; J gene: TRBJ2-7; clone size: NA; CDR3 DNA: TGTGCCAGCAGTGCCCCGAGCGGCAGCCCCTACGAGCAGTACTTC; CDR3 protein: CASSAPSGSPYEQYF
D gene: TRBD1; V gene: TRBV6-5; CDR3 length: 15; J gene: TRBJ1-4; clone size: NA; CDR3 DNA: TGTGCCAGCAGCGGAGGGGCAGGGGGTAATGAAAAACTGTTTTTT; CDR3 protein: CASSGGAGGNEKLFF
D gene: TRBD1; V gene: TRBV19; CDR3 length: 15; J gene: TRBJ2-1; clone size: once; CDR3 DNA: TGTGCCACCATATCGGGGACAGCTTCCTACAATGAGCAGTTCTTC; CDR3 protein: CATISGTASYNEQFF
D gene: TRBD1; V gene: TRBV12-3/TRBV12-4; CDR3 length: 15; J gene: TRBJ1-4; clone size: few; CDR3 DNA: TGTGCCAGCAGAAATGCGGGACAGGTTAATGAAAAACTGTTTTTT; CDR3 protein: CASRNAGQVNEKLFF
D gene: NA; V gene: TRBV11-3; CDR3 length: 14; J gene: TRBJ2-7; clone size: NA; CDR3 DNA: TGTGCCAGCGGTTGGGGGCGACCCACCTACGAGCAGTACTTC; CDR3 protein: CASGWGRPTYEQYF
D gene: NA; V gene: TRBV7-6; CDR3 length: 14; J gene: TRBJ2-1; clone size: NA; CDR3 DNA: TGTGCCAGCAGCTTAGGTGATCCCTACAATGAGCAGTTCTTC; CDR3 protein: CASSLGDPYNEQFF
D gene: NA; V gene: TRBV28; CDR3 length: 14; J gene: TRBJ2-1; clone size: NA; CDR3 DNA: TGTGCCAGCAGTTTTGGGGGGCGTCGCGATGAGCAGTTCTTC; CDR3 protein: CASSFGGRRDEQFF
D gene: NA; V gene: TRBV27; CDR3 length: 13; J gene: TRBJ1-6; clone size: NA; CDR3 DNA: TGTGCCAGCAGTCTGGGGCTATCTTCACCCCTCCACTTT; CDR3 protein: CASSLGLSSPLHF
D gene: NA; V gene: TRBV19; CDR3 length: 14; J gene: TRBJ2-7; clone size: many; CDR3 DNA: TGTGCCAGTAGTTCCATGGGACCGTATTACGAGCAGTACTTC; CDR3 protein: CASSSMGPYYEQYF
D gene: NA; V gene: TRBV19; CDR3 length: 14; J gene: TRBJ1-1; clone size: NA; CDR3 DNA: TGTGCCAGTAGTATAGATTTGGTGCGCGCTGAAGCTTTCTTT; CDR3 protein: CASSIDLVRAEAFF
D gene: TRBD1; V gene: TRBV7-2; CDR3 length: 16; J gene: TRBJ2-5; clone size: NA; CDR3 DNA: TGTGCCAGCAGCTTAGTAGGGACAGGGGGAGGGGAGACCCAGTACTTC; CDR3 protein: CASSLVGTGGGETQYF
D gene: TRBD2; V gene: TRBV14; CDR3 length: 16; J gene: TRBJ2-5; clone size: NA; CDR3 DNA: TGTGCCAGCAGCCAAACGCGGGGGGCCCATGGGGAGACCCAGTACTTC; CDR3 protein: CASSQTRGAHGETQYF
D gene: TRBD1; V gene: TRBV4-1; CDR3 length: 16; J gene: TRBJ2-7; clone size: NA; CDR3 DNA: TGCGCCAGCAGCCACGGTCGGACAGGGTTGGTCTACGAGCAGTACTTC; CDR3 protein: CASSHGRTGLVYEQYF
D gene: NA; V gene: TRBV24-1; CDR3 length: 13; J gene: TRBJ2-2; clone size: NA; CDR3 DNA: TGTGCCACCAGTGATTACGGGACCGGGGAGCTGTTTTTT; CDR3 protein: CATSDYGTGELFF
D gene: NA; V gene: TRBV6-2/TRBV6-3; CDR3 length: 14; J gene: TRBJ1-6; clone size: once; CDR3 DNA: TGTGCCAGCAGTTACAGGACAGAGAATTCACCCCTCCACTTT; CDR3 protein: CASSYRTENSPLHF
D gene: NA; V gene: TRBV12-3/TRBV12-4; CDR3 length: 16; J gene: TRBJ1-4; clone size: few; CDR3 DNA: TGTGCCAGCAGCCAGAGACGGGGGGGCACTAATGAAAAACTGTTTTTT; CDR3 protein: CASSQRRGGTNEKLFF
D gene: NA; V gene: TRBV9; CDR3 length: 23; J gene: TRBJ1-2; clone size: NA; CDR3 DNA: NA; CDR3 protein: CASSYRGTYNEQFFGTGDYGYTF
D gene: NA; V gene: TRBV19; CDR3 length: 16; J gene: TRBJ1-5; clone size: NA; CDR3 DNA: TGTGCCAGTAGTCCCCCCGGGGGCTGGGGCAATCAGCCCCAGCATTTT; CDR3 protein: CASSPPGGWGNQPQHF
D gene: TRBD1; V gene: TRBV7-9; CDR3 length: 13; J gene: TRBJ1-6; clone size: NA; CDR3 DNA: TGTGCCAGCAGCTCCCAGGGGGGTTCACCCCTCCACTTT; CDR3 protein: CASSSQGGSPLHF
D gene: TRBD2; V gene: TRBV2; CDR3 length: 16; J gene: TRBJ2-7; clone size: NA; CDR3 DNA: TGTGCCAGCAGTTACGTGCTAGCGGACCGGCTGTACGAGCAGTACTTC; CDR3 protein: CASSYVLADRLYEQYF
D gene: NA; V gene: TRBV9; CDR3 length: 14; J gene: TRBJ2-1; clone size: NA; CDR3 DNA: TGTGCCAGCAGCTCGAGGGGGACCCGAAATGAGCAGTTCTTC; CDR3 protein: CASSSRGTRNEQFF